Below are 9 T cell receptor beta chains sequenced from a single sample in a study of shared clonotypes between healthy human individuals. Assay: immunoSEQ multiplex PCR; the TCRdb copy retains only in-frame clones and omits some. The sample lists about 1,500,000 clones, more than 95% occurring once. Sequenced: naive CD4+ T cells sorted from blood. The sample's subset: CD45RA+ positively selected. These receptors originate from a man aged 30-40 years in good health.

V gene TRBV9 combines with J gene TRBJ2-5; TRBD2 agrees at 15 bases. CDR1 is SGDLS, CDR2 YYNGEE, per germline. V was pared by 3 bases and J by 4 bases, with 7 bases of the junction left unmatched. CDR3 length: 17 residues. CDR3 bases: TGTGCCAGCAGCGCTGGACTAGCGGGAGGGGTTGGAGAGACCCAGTACTTC. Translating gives CASSAGLAGGVGETQYF.

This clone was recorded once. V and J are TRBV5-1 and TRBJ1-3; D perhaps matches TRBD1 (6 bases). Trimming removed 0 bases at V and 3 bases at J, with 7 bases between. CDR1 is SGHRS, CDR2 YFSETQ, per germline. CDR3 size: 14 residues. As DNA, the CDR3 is TGCGCCAGCAGCTTGGGAGGGGGTGGAAACACCATATATTTT. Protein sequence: CASSLGGGGNTIYF.

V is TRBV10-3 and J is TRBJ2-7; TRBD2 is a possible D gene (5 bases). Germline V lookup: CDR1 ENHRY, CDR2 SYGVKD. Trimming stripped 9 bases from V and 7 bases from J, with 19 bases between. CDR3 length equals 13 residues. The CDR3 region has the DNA TGTGCCATAAGAGGGAAGGAAGGTTGGGAGCAGTACTTC. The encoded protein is CAIRGKEGWEQYF.

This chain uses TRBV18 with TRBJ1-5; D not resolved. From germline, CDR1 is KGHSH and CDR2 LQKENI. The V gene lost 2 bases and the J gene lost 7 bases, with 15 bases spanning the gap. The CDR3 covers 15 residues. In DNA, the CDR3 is TGTGCCAGCTCACCAGGTCTGGTGTGGGGACAGCCCCAGCATTTT. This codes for CASSPGLVWGQPQHF.

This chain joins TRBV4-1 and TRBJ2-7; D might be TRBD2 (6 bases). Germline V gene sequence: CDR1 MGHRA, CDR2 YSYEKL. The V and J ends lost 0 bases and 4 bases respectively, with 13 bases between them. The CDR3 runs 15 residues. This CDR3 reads CASSQELAPRYEQYF. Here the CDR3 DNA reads TGCGCCAGCAGCCAAGAACTAGCCCCCAGATACGAGCAGTACTTC.

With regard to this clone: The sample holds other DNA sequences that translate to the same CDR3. The CDR3 loop is CASSRTNTGELFF. CDR3 DNA sequence: TGTGCCAGCAGCCGAACCAACACCGGGGAGCTGTTTTTT. This chain links TRBV7-3 with TRBJ2-2; D gene uncertain. The CDR3 contains 13 residues. V lost 5 bases to trimming and J lost 2 bases, with 6 bases between them. Germline V gene sequence: CDR1 SGHTA, CDR2 FQGTGA.

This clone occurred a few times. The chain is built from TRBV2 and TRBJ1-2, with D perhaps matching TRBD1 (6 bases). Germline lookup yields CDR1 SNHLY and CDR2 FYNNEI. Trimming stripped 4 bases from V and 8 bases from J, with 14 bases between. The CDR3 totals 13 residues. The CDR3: CASSGVRGYGYTF. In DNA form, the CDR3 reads TGTGCCAGCAGTGGTGTCAGGGGTTACGGCTACACCTTC.

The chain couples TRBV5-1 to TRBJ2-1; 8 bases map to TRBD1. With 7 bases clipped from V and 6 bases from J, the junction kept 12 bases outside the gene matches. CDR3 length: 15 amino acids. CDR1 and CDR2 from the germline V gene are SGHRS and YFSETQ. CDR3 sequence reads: CASSAQGQAINEQFF. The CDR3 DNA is TGCGCCAGCTCGGCCCAGGGACAGGCCATCAATGAGCAGTTCTTC.

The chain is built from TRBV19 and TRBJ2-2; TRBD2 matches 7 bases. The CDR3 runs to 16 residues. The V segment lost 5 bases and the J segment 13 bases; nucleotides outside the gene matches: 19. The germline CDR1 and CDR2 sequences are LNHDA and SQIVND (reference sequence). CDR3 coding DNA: TGTGCCAGTAGTTCGGTTTTAAGGGAGGGCCACTTCGCGCTGTTTTTT. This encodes CASSSVLREGHFALFF.